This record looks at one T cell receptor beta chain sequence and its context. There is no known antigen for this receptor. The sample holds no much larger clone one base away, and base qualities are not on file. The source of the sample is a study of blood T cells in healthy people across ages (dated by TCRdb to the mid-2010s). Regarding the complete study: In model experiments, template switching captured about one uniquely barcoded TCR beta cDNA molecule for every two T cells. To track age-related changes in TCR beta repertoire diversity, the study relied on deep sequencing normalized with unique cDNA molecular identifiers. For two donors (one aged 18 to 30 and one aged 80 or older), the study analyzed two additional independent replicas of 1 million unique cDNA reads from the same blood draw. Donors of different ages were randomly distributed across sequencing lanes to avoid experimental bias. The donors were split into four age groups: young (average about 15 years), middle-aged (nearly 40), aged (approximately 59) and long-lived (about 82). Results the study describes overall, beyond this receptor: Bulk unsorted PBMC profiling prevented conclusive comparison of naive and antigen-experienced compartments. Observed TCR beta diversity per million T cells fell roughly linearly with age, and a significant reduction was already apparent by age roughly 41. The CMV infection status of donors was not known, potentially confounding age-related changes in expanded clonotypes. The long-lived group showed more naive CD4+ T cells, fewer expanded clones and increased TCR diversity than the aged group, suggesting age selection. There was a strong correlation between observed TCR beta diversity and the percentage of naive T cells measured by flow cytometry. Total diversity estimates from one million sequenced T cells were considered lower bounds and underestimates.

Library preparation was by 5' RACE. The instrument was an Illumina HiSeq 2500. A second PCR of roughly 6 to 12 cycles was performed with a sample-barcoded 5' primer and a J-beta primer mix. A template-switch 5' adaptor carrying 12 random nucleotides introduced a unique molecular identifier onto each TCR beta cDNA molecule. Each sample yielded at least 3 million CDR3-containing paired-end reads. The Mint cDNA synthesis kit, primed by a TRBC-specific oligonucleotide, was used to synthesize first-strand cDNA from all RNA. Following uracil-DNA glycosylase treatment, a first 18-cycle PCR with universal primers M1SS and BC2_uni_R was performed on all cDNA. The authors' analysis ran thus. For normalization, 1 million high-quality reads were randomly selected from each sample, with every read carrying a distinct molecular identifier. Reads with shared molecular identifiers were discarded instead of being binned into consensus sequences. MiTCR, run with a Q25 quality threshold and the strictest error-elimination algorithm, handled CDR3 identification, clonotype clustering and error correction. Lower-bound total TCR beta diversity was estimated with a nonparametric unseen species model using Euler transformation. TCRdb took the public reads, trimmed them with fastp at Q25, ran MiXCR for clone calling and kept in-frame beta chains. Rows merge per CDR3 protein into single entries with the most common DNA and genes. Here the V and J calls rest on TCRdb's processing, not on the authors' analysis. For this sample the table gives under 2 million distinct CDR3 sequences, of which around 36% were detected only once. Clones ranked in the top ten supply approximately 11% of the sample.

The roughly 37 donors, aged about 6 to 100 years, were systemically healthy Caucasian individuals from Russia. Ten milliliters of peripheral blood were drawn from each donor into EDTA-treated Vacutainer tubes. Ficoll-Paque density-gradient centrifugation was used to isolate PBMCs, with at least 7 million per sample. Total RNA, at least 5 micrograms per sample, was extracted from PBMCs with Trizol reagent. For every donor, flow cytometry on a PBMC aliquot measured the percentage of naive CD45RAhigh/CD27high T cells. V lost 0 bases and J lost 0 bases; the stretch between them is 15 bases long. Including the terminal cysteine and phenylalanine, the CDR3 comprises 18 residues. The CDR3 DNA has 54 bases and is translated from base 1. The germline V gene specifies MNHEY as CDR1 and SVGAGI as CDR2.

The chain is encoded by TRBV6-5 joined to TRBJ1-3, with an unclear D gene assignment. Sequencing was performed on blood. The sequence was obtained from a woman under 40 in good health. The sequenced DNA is TGTGCCAGCAGTTACTCGAGTGGGCCGTGGGCCTCTGGAAACACCATATATTTT. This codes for CASSYSSGPWASGNTIYF.